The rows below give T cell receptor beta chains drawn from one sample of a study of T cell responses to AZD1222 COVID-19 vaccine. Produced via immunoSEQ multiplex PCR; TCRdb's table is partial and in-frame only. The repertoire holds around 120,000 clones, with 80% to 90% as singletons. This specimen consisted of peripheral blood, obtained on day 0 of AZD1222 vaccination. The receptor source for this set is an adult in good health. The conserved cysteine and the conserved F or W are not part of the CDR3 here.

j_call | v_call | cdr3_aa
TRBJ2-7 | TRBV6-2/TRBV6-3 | ASSYFTEQY
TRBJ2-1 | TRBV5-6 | ASSLDPTKNEQF
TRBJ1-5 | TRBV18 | ASSPTGDRSQPQH
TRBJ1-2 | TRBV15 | ATSRDGTRGQYGYT
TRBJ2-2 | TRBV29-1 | SAHAGAMNTGELF
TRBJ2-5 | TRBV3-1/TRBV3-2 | ASSQEWGGRETQY
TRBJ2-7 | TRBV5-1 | ASSSGAAEQY
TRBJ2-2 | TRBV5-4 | ASSLVGAQAGELF
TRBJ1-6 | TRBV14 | ASRQGLYNSPLH
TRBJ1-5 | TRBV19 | ASVRGTGTSNQPQH
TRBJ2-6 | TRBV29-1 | SVGSRGSGANVLT
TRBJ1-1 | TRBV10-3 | ASEGARNTEAF
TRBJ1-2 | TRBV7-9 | ASTARTDENYGYT
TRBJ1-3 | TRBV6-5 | ASTLNSGSSIY
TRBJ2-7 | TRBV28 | ASSPRLGQGAEQY
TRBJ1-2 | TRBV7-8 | ASSSPHLGRVGYT
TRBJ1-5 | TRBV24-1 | ATSEGQGGVQPQH
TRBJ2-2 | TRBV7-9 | ASSSGVGGGSTGELF
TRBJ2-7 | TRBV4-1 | ASSQDRGTENSYEQY
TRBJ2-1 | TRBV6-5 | ASSPGQGVDEQF
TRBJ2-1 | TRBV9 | ASSVVGQDYNEQF
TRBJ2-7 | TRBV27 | ASSGTASYEQY
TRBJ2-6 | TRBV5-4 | ASSPRGGGANVLT
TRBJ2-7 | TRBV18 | ASVLGGGYEQY
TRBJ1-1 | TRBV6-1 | ASSVNAIAGTGFGTEAF
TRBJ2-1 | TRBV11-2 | ASSLFGTANEQF
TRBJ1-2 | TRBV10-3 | AISESTPTQGKEGYT
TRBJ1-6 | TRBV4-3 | ASSQDRDNSPLH
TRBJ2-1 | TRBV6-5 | ASSYSPGGTMREQF
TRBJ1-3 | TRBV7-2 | ASSPGRSSGNTIY
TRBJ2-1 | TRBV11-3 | ASSLSQGREQF
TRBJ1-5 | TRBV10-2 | ASSESDRQPQH
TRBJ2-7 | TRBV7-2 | ASSLGAGAYEQY
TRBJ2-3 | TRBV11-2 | ASSLSGGTSRDTQY
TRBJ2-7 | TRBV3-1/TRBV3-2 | ASSQKETAYFDEQY
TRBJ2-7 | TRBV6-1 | ASSERRGNDEQY
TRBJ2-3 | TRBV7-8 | ASGRGSLSTDTQY
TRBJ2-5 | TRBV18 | ASSLDLQETQY
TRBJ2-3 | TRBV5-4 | ASSLEQGATDTQY
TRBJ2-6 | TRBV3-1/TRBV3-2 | ASSFRAAGANVLT
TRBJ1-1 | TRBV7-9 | ASSLRGAEAF
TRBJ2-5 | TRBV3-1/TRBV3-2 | ASSQSMAGEETQY
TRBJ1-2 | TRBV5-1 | ASSSGLGANYGYT